The T cell receptor (beta chain) described here comes from a study of shared clonotypes between healthy human individuals. Looking at the study overall: Three plates were used per donor for CD4 naive, three for CD4 memory, two for CD8 naive and one for CD8 memory. Study findings and constraints: The study found lower generation probabilities in non-shared clonotypes than in those shared by all four donors.

J gave up 1 base and V 4 bases, and 1 base lay outside the gene matches. In germline, CDR1 is SGHNT, CDR2 YYREEE (reference sequence). The CDR3 runs 14 residues. Here immunoSEQ multiplex PCR was the method, and the copy in TCRdb shows in-frame clones only, minus some. The repertoire consists of about 2.2 million clones, with around 93% occurring once and the leading ten covering around 1.7%. CD45RO-negative, CCR7-selected cells formed the naive CD8 fraction, which excluded terminally differentiated effector memory CD45RA+ cells. Donors were healthy HIV-negative adults without recent acute infections or vaccinations. As regards this clone: The antigen is unknown.

The genes are TRBV5-4 and TRBJ2-7, with 11 bases lining up with TRBD1. The TCR sequence derives from a man between 18 and 29 years old in good health. Some clones in this sample may be carry-over from other donors' samples. Sequenced material: naive CD8+ T cells from PBMCs. The CDR3 spells CASSGQGASYEQYF. In DNA form, the CDR3 reads TGTGCCAGCAGCGGACAGGGGGCGTCCTACGAGCAGTACTTC.